This TCR beta chain appears in the sequencing data of a study of molecular identifiers for immune sequencing clone quantification. Sorting captured naive CD8 T cells as CD8+CD4-CCR7+CD45RA+. CDR3 size: 13 residues. V was shortened by 3 bases and J by 0 bases, with 9 bases between the two germline ends. Germline CDR1 is DFQATT and CDR2 is SNEGSKA (reference sequence). Whole-study results and caveats: Clones exceeding 20 RNA copies carried over 97% of effector molecules but under 1% of naive-cell molecules. Barcode-sharing identical TCR molecules could underestimate highly expanded clone sizes.

This clonotype turned up a few times. Its antigen is unknown. TCRdb fed the PCR reads into MiXCR, producing one record per CDR3 protein. The repertoire has about 510,000 distinct CDR3 sequences, roughly 25% of them found once; the top ten carry just over 0.75%. Sequencing was carried out using naive CD8+ T cells from blood, with Jurkat cell RNA spiked in. Subset defined: FACS-sorted CD8+CD4-CCR7+CD45RA+ naive T cells. The sequence came from a human donor in good health. Some libraries in this study had Jurkat cell RNA spiked in. The chain employs TRBV20-1 and TRBJ2-7; possibly TRBD1 for D (5 bases). The DNA of the CDR3 is TGCAGTGCTAGGGGGCCGGGCTCCTACGAGCAGTACTTC. This sequence encodes CSARGPGSYEQYF.